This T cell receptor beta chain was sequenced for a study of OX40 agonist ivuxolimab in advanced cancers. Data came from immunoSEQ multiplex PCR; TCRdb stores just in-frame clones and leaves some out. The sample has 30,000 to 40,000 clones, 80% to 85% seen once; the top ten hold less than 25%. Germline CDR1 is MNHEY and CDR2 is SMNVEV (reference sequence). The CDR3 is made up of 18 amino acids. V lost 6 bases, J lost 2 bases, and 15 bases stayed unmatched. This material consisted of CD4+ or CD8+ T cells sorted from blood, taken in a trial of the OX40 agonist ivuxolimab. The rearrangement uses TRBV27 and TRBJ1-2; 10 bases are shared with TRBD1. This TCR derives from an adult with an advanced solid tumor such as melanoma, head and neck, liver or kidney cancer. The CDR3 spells CASSGTNSRQGANYGYTF. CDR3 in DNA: TGTGCCAGCAGCGGCACTAACTCCCGACAGGGGGCGAACTATGGCTACACCTTC.